Listed below are T cell receptor beta chains from one sample, sequenced in a study of blood T cell repertoires in COVID-19. Profiled with immunoSEQ multiplex PCR; TCRdb holds only in-frame clones, not every one. The sample contains a few hundred thousand clones, around 87% of which appear only once. Sequences were obtained from peripheral blood. These TCRs come from a woman aged 25 to 39 with COVID-19, enrolled during active disease. Each CDR3 is given with its conserved first and last residue. Each record gives: D gene, clone size, J gene, V gene, CDR3 protein, CDR3 DNA. D genes are given only for firm matches. Expanded clones are given a class, and other clones once, few, many or no size at all.

D gene: NA
clone size: NA
J gene: TRBJ1-6
V gene: TRBV10-3
CDR3 protein: CAISERSETNSPLHF
CDR3 DNA: TGTGCCATCAGTGAACGGTCAGAGACAAATTCACCCCTCCACTTT

D gene: NA
clone size: NA
J gene: TRBJ2-5
V gene: TRBV2
CDR3 protein: CAYLGRDPLQETQYF
CDR3 DNA: TGTGCCTATCTAGGGCGGGATCCCCTACAAGAGACCCAGTACTTC

D gene: TRBD1
clone size: once
J gene: TRBJ1-3
V gene: TRBV19
CDR3 protein: CASRRQGSGNTIYF
CDR3 DNA: TGTGCCAGTAGAAGACAGGGATCAGGAAACACCATATATTTT

D gene: TRBD2
clone size: few
J gene: TRBJ2-1
V gene: TRBV11-2
CDR3 protein: CASSFLSGRNEQFF
CDR3 DNA: TGTGCCAGCAGCTTTCTTAGCGGGAGGAATGAGCAGTTCTTC

D gene: NA
clone size: NA
J gene: TRBJ1-3
V gene: TRBV11-2
CDR3 protein: CASSLTGDSGNTIYF
CDR3 DNA: TGTGCCAGCAGCTTAACCGGTGACTCTGGAAACACCATATATTTT

D gene: NA
clone size: NA
J gene: TRBJ1-5
V gene: TRBV28
CDR3 protein: CASSFRGQPQHF
CDR3 DNA: TGTGCCAGCAGTTTCCGCGGGCAGCCCCAGCATTTT

D gene: NA
clone size: NA
J gene: TRBJ2-1
V gene: TRBV27
CDR3 protein: CASSLWGPYNEQFF
CDR3 DNA: TGTGCCAGCAGTTTATGGGGGCCGTACAATGAGCAGTTCTTC

D gene: TRBD1
clone size: NA
J gene: TRBJ2-5
V gene: TRBV29-1
CDR3 protein: CSCSDRGQETQYF
CDR3 DNA: TGCAGCTGTTCGGACAGGGGGCAAGAGACCCAGTACTTC

D gene: NA
clone size: NA
J gene: TRBJ2-5
V gene: TRBV28
CDR3 protein: CASRKTTVQETQYF
CDR3 DNA: TGTGCCAGCAGAAAGACTACTGTTCAAGAGACCCAGTACTTC

D gene: TRBD2
clone size: NA
J gene: TRBJ2-3
V gene: TRBV9
CDR3 protein: CASSRRLAGSADTQYF
CDR3 DNA: TGTGCCAGCAGCAGGCGGCTAGCGGGTTCCGCCGATACGCAGTATTTT

D gene: TRBD1
clone size: NA
J gene: TRBJ1-6
V gene: TRBV10-2
CDR3 protein: CASRTGNSPLHF
CDR3 DNA: TGCGCCAGCAGGACAGGGAACTCACCCCTCCACTTT

D gene: NA
clone size: NA
J gene: TRBJ2-1
V gene: TRBV5-1
CDR3 protein: CASSLSPGWNNEQFF
CDR3 DNA: TGCGCCAGCAGCTTGTCTCCGGGTTGGAACAATGAGCAGTTCTTC

D gene: TRBD2
clone size: NA
J gene: TRBJ2-1
V gene: TRBV2
CDR3 protein: CASSRTSGSYNEQFF
CDR3 DNA: TGTGCCAGCAGTCGGACTAGCGGCTCCTACAATGAGCAGTTCTTC

D gene: NA
clone size: NA
J gene: TRBJ2-2
V gene: TRBV7-9
CDR3 protein: CASSLAPRGAGELFF
CDR3 DNA: TGTGCCAGCAGCTTAGCGCCGCGGGGAGCCGGGGAGCTGTTTTTT

D gene: TRBD2
clone size: few
J gene: TRBJ2-7
V gene: TRBV7-9
CDR3 protein: CASRPGGGAEQYF
CDR3 DNA: TGTGCCAGCAGGCCAGGCGGGGGAGCGGAGCAGTACTTC

D gene: TRBD2
clone size: NA
J gene: TRBJ2-2
V gene: TRBV4-1
CDR3 protein: CASSQGGTRELFF
CDR3 DNA: TGCGCCAGCAGCCAGGGAGGGACTCGGGAGCTGTTTTTT

D gene: TRBD1
clone size: NA
J gene: TRBJ1-5
V gene: TRBV27
CDR3 protein: CASSASTGSYSNQPQHF
CDR3 DNA: TGTGCCAGCAGTGCGTCGACAGGGAGTTATAGCAATCAGCCCCAGCATTTT

D gene: NA
clone size: NA
J gene: TRBJ2-1
V gene: TRBV9
CDR3 protein: CASSDGGWNEQFF
CDR3 DNA: TGTGCCAGCAGCGATGGGGGCTGGAATGAGCAGTTCTTC

D gene: NA
clone size: NA
J gene: TRBJ2-1
V gene: TRBV11-2
CDR3 protein: CASRDWSVVYNEQFF
CDR3 DNA: TGTGCCAGCAGGGATTGGAGTGTCGTTTACAATGAGCAGTTCTTC

D gene: NA
clone size: NA
J gene: TRBJ2-7
V gene: TRBV6-6
CDR3 protein: CASSLYGGASYEQYF
CDR3 DNA: TGTGCCAGCAGCCTGTATGGCGGGGCTTCCTACGAGCAGTACTTC

D gene: NA
clone size: NA
J gene: TRBJ1-1
V gene: TRBV5-1
CDR3 protein: CASTLGGLGTEAFF
CDR3 DNA: TGCGCCAGCACCCTGGGGGGGTTGGGCACTGAAGCTTTCTTT

D gene: NA
clone size: once
J gene: TRBJ2-5
V gene: TRBV11-3
CDR3 protein: CASSPRGALETQYF
CDR3 DNA: TGTGCCAGCAGCCCTCGGGGGGCGTTGGAGACCCAGTACTTC

D gene: NA
clone size: NA
J gene: TRBJ2-3
V gene: TRBV3-1/TRBV3-2
CDR3 protein: CASSPSGNTDTQYF
CDR3 DNA: TGTGCCAGCAGCCCGAGCGGTAACACAGATACGCAGTATTTT

D gene: NA
clone size: NA
J gene: TRBJ2-5
V gene: TRBV3-1/TRBV3-2
CDR3 protein: CASSQVRKGGIQETQYF
CDR3 DNA: TGTGCCAGCAGCCAAGTTAGGAAAGGGGGAATCCAAGAGACCCAGTACTTC

D gene: NA
clone size: NA
J gene: TRBJ2-7
V gene: TRBV12-3/TRBV12-4
CDR3 protein: CASSLGGDEQYF
CDR3 DNA: TGTGCCAGCAGTTTAGGGGGGGACGAGCAGTACTTC

D gene: NA
clone size: NA
J gene: TRBJ1-3
V gene: TRBV4-1
CDR3 protein: CASSQSTGTGNTIYF
CDR3 DNA: TGCGCCAGCAGCCAATCGACAGGAACTGGAAACACCATATATTTT

D gene: NA
clone size: NA
J gene: TRBJ1-2
V gene: TRBV29-1
CDR3 protein: CSVEWQGNGYTF
CDR3 DNA: TGCAGCGTTGAATGGCAGGGGAATGGCTACACCTTC

D gene: TRBD2
clone size: NA
J gene: TRBJ2-7
V gene: TRBV29-1
CDR3 protein: CSVEGRGVSSYEQYF
CDR3 DNA: TGCAGCGTTGAAGGTCGGGGGGTGAGCTCCTACGAGCAGTACTTC

D gene: NA
clone size: NA
J gene: TRBJ2-7
V gene: TRBV6-5
CDR3 protein: CASSYTRTLYEQYF
CDR3 DNA: TGTGCCAGCAGTTACACCCGGACACTCTACGAGCAGTACTTC

D gene: NA
clone size: NA
J gene: TRBJ2-7
V gene: TRBV25-1
CDR3 protein: CASSASVGAPYEQYF
CDR3 DNA: TGTGCCAGCAGTGCCTCAGTAGGGGCCCCCTACGAGCAGTACTTC

D gene: TRBD1
clone size: NA
J gene: TRBJ2-2
V gene: TRBV4-3
CDR3 protein: CASSQDRAGGGTGELFF
CDR3 DNA: TGCGCCAGCAGCCAAGATAGAGCAGGGGGCGGCACCGGGGAGCTGTTTTTT